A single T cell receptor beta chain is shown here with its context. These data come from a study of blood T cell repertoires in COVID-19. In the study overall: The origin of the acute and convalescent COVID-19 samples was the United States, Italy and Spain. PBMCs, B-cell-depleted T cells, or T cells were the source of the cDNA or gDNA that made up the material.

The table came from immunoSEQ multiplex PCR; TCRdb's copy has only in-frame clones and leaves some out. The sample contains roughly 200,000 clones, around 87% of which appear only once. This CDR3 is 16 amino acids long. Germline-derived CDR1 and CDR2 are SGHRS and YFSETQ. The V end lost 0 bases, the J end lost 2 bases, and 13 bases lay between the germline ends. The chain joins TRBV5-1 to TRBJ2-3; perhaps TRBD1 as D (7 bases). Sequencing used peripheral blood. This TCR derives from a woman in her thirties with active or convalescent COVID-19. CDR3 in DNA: TGCGCCAGCAGCTTGGGGGGGGACAGTTCCACAGATACGCAGTATTTT. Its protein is CASSLGGDSSTDTQYF.